Below are 22 T cell receptor beta chains sequenced from a single sample in a study of shared clonotypes between healthy human individuals. Assay: immunoSEQ multiplex PCR; the TCRdb copy retains only in-frame clones and omits some. Of more than 1.2 million clones in the sample, just under 99% were seen once. The specimen was naive CD4+ T cells sorted from blood. Noted subset: CD45RA+ positively selected. The source is a man aged 25-45 years in good health.

This clone appeared once. Distinct nucleotide sequences in the sample also encode this CDR3. The chain has TRBV2 and TRBJ1-5, with TRBD1 as a possible D gene (6 bases). Trimming removed 4 bases at V and 4 bases at J, with 8 bases between. Germline V CDR1 and CDR2: SNHLY, FYNNEI. This CDR3 has 13 residues. Here the CDR3 DNA reads TGTGCCAGCAGTGTAGGGGGTAATCAGCCCCAGCATTTT. Translating it yields CASSVGGNQPQHF.

This CDR3 is CASSFWGYEQYF. In DNA form, the CDR3 reads TGTGCCAGCAGTTTTTGGGGGTACGAGCAGTACTTC. The rearrangement uses TRBV5-6 and TRBJ2-7; D assignment may be TRBD1 or TRBD2 (5 bases each). Germline assignment: CDR1 SGHDT and CDR2 YYEEEE. The CDR3 runs 12 residues. The V and J ends lost 5 bases and 4 bases respectively, with 10 bases between them.

To note about this clone: Other DNA sequences of this sample code for an identical CDR3. V usage is TRBV5-1 and J usage is TRBJ2-3, with D possibly being TRBD1 (6 bases). Trimming cost V 4 bases and J 0 bases, with 9 bases left between them. The germline V gene encodes CDR1 SGHRS and CDR2 YFSETQ. The CDR3 covers 14 residues. The CDR3 coding sequence is TGCGCCAGCAGCCCGGACAGCAGCACAGATACGCAGTATTTT. It is translated as CASSPDSSTDTQYF.

V is TRBV7-2 and J is TRBJ2-7; no clear D gene. Germline assignment: CDR1 SGHTA and CDR2 FQGNSA. V dropped 5 bases and J dropped 2 bases, with 10 bases sitting between them. The CDR3 is 13 amino acids. The CDR3 bases are TGTGCCAGCAGCCTCCCGGGTCCCTACGAGCAGTACTTC. Amino acids: CASSLPGPYEQYF.

With regard to this clone: Other DNA variants within this sample encode the same CDR3. This chain connects TRBV18 to TRBJ1-1; D unclear. Germline lookup yields CDR1 KGHSH and CDR2 LQKENI. Trimming pared 2 bases from V and 8 bases from J, leaving 6 bases between. The CDR3 totals 11 residues. The CDR3 is CASSPGSEAFF. CDR3 DNA: TGTGCCAGCTCACCAGGGTCAGAAGCTTTCTTT.

The chain has TRBV10-2 and TRBJ1-1, with TRBD1 as a possible D gene (6 bases). Trimming pared 10 bases from V and 1 base from J, leaving 10 bases between. Germline V lookup: CDR1 WSHSY, CDR2 SAAADI. This CDR3 is 12 amino acids long. The CDR3 DNA reads as TGCGCCAACCTGACAGGGAACACTGAAGCTTTCTTT. Its protein product is CANLTGNTEAFF.

The chain carries TRBV10-1 and TRBJ2-1; 7 bases map to TRBD2. The germline V gene encodes CDR1 WNHNN and CDR2 SYGVQD (reference sequence). CDR3 length: 16 residues. The V gene end was trimmed by 0 bases and the J gene end by 5 bases; junction bases not matched to a gene: 7. This CDR3 reads CASSESAGAADNEQFF. Here the CDR3 DNA reads TGCGCCAGCAGTGAGTCTGCGGGAGCGGCGGACAATGAGCAGTTCTTC.

The chain's CDR3 is CASSLSGDSYNEQFF. DNA for the CDR3: TGCGCCAGCAGCCTTAGCGGGGACTCCTACAATGAGCAGTTCTTC. The chain has TRBV5-1 and TRBJ2-1, with TRBD2 matching 8 bases. The CDR3 runs 15 residues. The ends lost 4 bases at V and 0 bases at J; junction bases unmatched: 3. Germline CDR1 and CDR2: SGHRS and YFSETQ.

V gene TRBV28 combines with J gene TRBJ2-7, with unresolved D. V gave up 7 bases and J gave up 0 bases, with 13 bases separating them. This CDR3 has 14 residues. Germline CDR1 reads MDHEN; CDR2 reads SYDVKM. The CDR3 DNA is TGTGCCAGCAATGAAGGGTCGGTCTCCTACGAGCAGTACTTC. Amino acids: CASNEGSVSYEQYF.

The chain couples TRBV15 to TRBJ1-1, with D maybe TRBD1 (6 bases). Trimming took off 5 bases at V and 4 bases at J, with 14 bases between the two ends. The CDR3 is 14 residues long. Germline V CDR1 and CDR2: LNHNV, YYDKDF (reference sequence). CDR3 in DNA: TGTGCCACCAGCGAAGAGCCCAGGGGCACTGAAGCTTTCTTT. As protein: CATSEEPRGTEAFF.

J is TRBJ2-1 and V is TRBV7-9; TRBD2 aligns across 15 bases. The V gene end was trimmed by 5 bases and the J gene end by 0 bases; junction bases not matched to a gene: 8. The CDR3 extends over 19 amino acids. In germline, CDR1 is SEHNR, CDR2 FQNEAQ (reference sequence). In DNA, the CDR3 is TGTGCCAGCAGCCAGCAGGGACTAGCGGGAGGAAGCTCCTACAATGAGCAGTTCTTC. Its translation is CASSQQGLAGGSSYNEQFF.

This sequence joins TRBV7-6 and TRBJ2-1; D is possibly TRBD1 or TRBD2 (5 bases each). V shed 2 bases and J shed 7 bases, with 12 bases lying between them. Germline lookup yields CDR1 SGHVS and CDR2 FNYEAQ. CDR3 size: 14 residues. The CDR3, as DNA: TGTGCCAGCAGCTTAAAGTCGGGGCTAAATGAGCAGTTCTTC. Protein sequence: CASSLKSGLNEQFF. The complete variable domain, with remaining parts taken from reference TRBV7-6 and TRBJ2-1, reads GAGVSQSPRYKVTKRGQDVALRCDPISGHVSLYWYRQALGQGPEFLTYFNYEAQQDKSGLPNDRFSAERPEGSISTLTIQRTEQRDSAMYRCASSLKSGLNEQFFGPGTRLTVL.

V gene TRBV11-2 combines with J gene TRBJ2-7, with TRBD2 matching over 7 bases. CDR1 is SGHAT, CDR2 FQNNGV, per germline. The CDR3 consists of 15 residues. The J segment lost 2 bases and the V segment lost 0 bases, leaving 4 bases of the junction unmatched. The CDR3: CASSLETSRTYEQYF. Here the CDR3 DNA reads TGTGCCAGCAGCTTAGAGACTAGCAGAACCTACGAGCAGTACTTC.

This chain joins TRBV18 and TRBJ2-1; 11 bases align to TRBD1. From germline, CDR1 is KGHSH and CDR2 LQKENI. With 1 base clipped from V and 8 bases from J, the junction kept 7 bases outside the gene matches. CDR3 length: 16 amino acids. The DNA for the CDR3 is TGTGCCAGCTCACCACTCGGACAGGGGGCGTTGGATGAGCAGTTCTTC. It codes for CASSPLGQGALDEQFF.

This clone was seen once. The sample carries other DNA sequences with the same CDR3. The V and J genes are TRBV6-5 and TRBJ1-3, with unresolved D. The CDR3 is 15 residues long. Germline V gene data show CDR1 as MNHEY and CDR2 as SVGAGI. V lost 1 base and J lost 0, with 7 bases in between. This CDR3 reads CASSYLGSSGNTIYF. The CDR3 coding sequence is TGTGCCAGCAGTTACTTGGGCAGCTCTGGAAACACCATATATTTT.

The chain links TRBV5-6 to TRBJ1-3, with no clear D. The CDR3 is made up of 17 amino acids. V gave up 3 bases and J gave up 0 bases, with 16 bases separating them. Germline CDR1 reads SGHDT; CDR2 reads YYEEEE. The CDR3 coding sequence is TGTGCCAGCAGCTCCCGGGTCCACATCCTCTCTGGAAACACCATATATTTT. This encodes CASSSRVHILSGNTIYF.

J is TRBJ1-4 and V is TRBV5-1; TRBD1 is a possible D gene (5 bases). V gave up 4 bases and J gave up 7 bases, with 14 bases separating them. The CDR3 spans 14 residues. Germline assignment: CDR1 SGHRS and CDR2 YFSETQ. This CDR3 is CASSPTGGGEKLFF. The CDR3, as DNA: TGCGCCAGCAGCCCCACAGGTGGGGGTGAAAAACTGTTTTTT.

This chain uses TRBV5-1 with TRBJ2-3, with no clear D. Germline CDR1 is SGHRS and CDR2 is YFSETQ. With 1 base removed from V and 3 bases from J, the gap between germline ends came to 9 bases. The CDR3 loop spans 14 amino acids. The CDR3 DNA is TGCGCCAGCAGCTTGTTCCTCAGGACAGATACGCAGTATTTT. Translated, it gives CASSLFLRTDTQYF.

The chain couples TRBV18 to TRBJ2-1; TRBD2 might be the D (5 bases). V lost 1 base to trimming and J lost 10 bases, with 23 bases between them. The CDR3 spans 17 residues. CDR1 and CDR2 (germline): KGHSH, LQKENI. The DNA for the CDR3 is TGTGCCAGCTCACCACTCATAACTAGTCATTCGCCCGAGGAGCAGTTCTTC. Translated, it gives CASSPLITSHSPEEQFF.

The gene calls are TRBV10-3 and TRBJ2-7; 12 bases align to TRBD1. The V and J ends lost 6 bases and 4 bases, in that order; junction bases with no gene match: 7. The CDR3 runs to 15 residues. The germline V gene has CDR1 ENHRY and CDR2 SYGVKD. CDR3 region: CAIRYGTGGEYEQYF. For the CDR3, the DNA is TGTGCCATCAGATACGGGACAGGGGGCGAGTACGAGCAGTACTTC.

The V gene is TRBV5-5, the J gene TRBJ2-1, with D possibly TRBD1 on 5 matching bases. The germline V and J ends were trimmed by 4 bases and 6 bases, with 11 bases remaining between them. Germline-derived CDR1 and CDR2 are SGHKS and YYEKEE (reference sequence). The CDR3 loop spans 13 amino acids. The chain's CDR3 is CASSVGPLNEQFF. Written as DNA, the CDR3 is TGTGCCAGCAGCGTGGGGCCTCTCAATGAGCAGTTCTTC.

The chain joins TRBV7-6 to TRBJ2-1, with 10 bases aligning to TRBD1. The CDR3 has 16 amino acids. Germline CDR1 and CDR2: SGHVS and FNYEAQ. Unmatched junction bases numbered 6, after V lost 2 bases and J lost 5 bases. Here the CDR3 DNA reads TGTGCCAGCAGCTTACAGGGGACAGGGGCAAACAATGAGCAGTTCTTC. Translating it yields CASSLQGTGANNEQFF.